This T cell receptor (beta chain) was obtained from a study of identifying expanded T cells in peripheral blood. Study results and caveats: Technical replicates showed 0.9 to 1.5 changed clones; two weeks around 15; four weeks 19. Across healthy donors, higher total template counts meant significantly greater roughly two-week count variance.

With V trimmed by 4 bases and J by 0 bases, 10 bases remained unmatched. The CDR3 is made up of 18 amino acids. In germline, CDR1 is SGHTA, CDR2 FQGNSA. Sequenced by immunoSEQ multiplex PCR; TCRdb stores in-frame clones only, minus some. The data contain around 63,000 clones, approximately 87% of them singletons. Details on this clone: The antigen is not known.

Healthy donors had no documented immune events, such as infections, while sampled. V gene TRBV7-2 combines with J gene TRBJ2-7; 12 bases agree with TRBD2. Input material: blood. The sequence was collected from a person aged 18-70 years in good health. The CDR3 DNA sequence: TGTGCCAGCAGCTCAAACCCTAGCGGGGGGGCTTACTCCTACGAGCAGTACTTC. Residues: CASSSNPSGGAYSYEQYF.